This T cell receptor (beta chain) appears in the sequencing data of a study of blood T cell repertoires in COVID-19. Study summary: The analysed material was cDNA or gDNA that came from T cells, B-cell-depleted T cells, or PBMCs.

This CDR3 contains 12 residues. Looked up from germline, CDR1 is SGDLS and CDR2 is YYNGEE. V trimming: 4 bases; J trimming: 9 bases; junction bases outside the gene matches: 5. Assay: immunoSEQ multiplex PCR; the TCRdb copy retains only in-frame clones and omits some. In the table there are some 300,000 clones, about 90% of which are singletons. This clone was detected once. This clonotype originated in a woman aged 25-40 years who had recovered from COVID-19. The chain links TRBV9 to TRBJ1-1, with 8 bases aligning to TRBD1. Source material: PBMCs or T cells enriched from blood (not recorded which). CDR3 protein: CASSSDREKAFF. The CDR3 DNA sequence: TGTGCCAGCAGCTCGGACAGGGAAAAAGCTTTCTTT.